The 17 T cell receptor beta chains below all came from one sample that was sequenced in a study of shared clonotypes between healthy human individuals. The data were produced by immunoSEQ multiplex PCR, yet TCRdb's version contains in-frame clones alone and is incomplete. The sample yields about 1.5 million clones, more than 95% seen once. The sample taken for sequencing was naive CD4+ T cells sorted from blood. Subset reported: CD45RA+ positively selected. The receptors originated from a man aged 25 to 40 in good health.

The gene calls are TRBV18 and TRBJ2-3, with D uncertain. This CDR3 spans 13 amino acids. CDR1 is KGHSH and CDR2 is LQKENI in the germline V gene. V was pared by 0 bases and J by 4 bases, with 5 bases between. Here the CDR3 reads CASSPPGSDTQYF. As DNA, the CDR3 is TGTGCCAGCTCACCACCGGGTTCAGATACGCAGTATTTT.

The chain uses TRBV11-3 and TRBJ2-2; TRBD2 matches 8 bases. This CDR3 has 18 amino acids. Germline V gene sequence: CDR1 SGHNT, CDR2 YENEEA. V trimming: 5 bases; J trimming: 2 bases; junction bases outside the gene matches: 13. The CDR3 DNA follows: TGTGCCAGCAGCACTTATGGGGTAGCGGGAACCAACACCGGGGAGCTGTTTTTT. Translation: CASSTYGVAGTNTGELFF. The variable domain in full, completed from reference TRBV11-3 and TRBJ2-2, reads EAGVVQSPRYKIIEKKQPVAFWCNPISGHNTLYWYLQNLGQGPELLIRYENEEAVDDSQLPKDRFSAERLKGVDSTLKIQPAELGDSAVYLCASSTYGVAGTNTGELFFGEGSRLTVL.

The CDR3 reads CASSLARTGGDYGYTF. The CDR3 nucleotides read TGTGCCAGCAGCTTAGCGAGAACAGGGGGCGACTATGGCTACACCTTC. The chain has TRBV7-2 and TRBJ1-2; TRBD1 aligns across 9 bases. Trimming cost V 0 bases and J 3 bases; bases outside gene matches: 5. Looked up from germline, CDR1 is SGHTA and CDR2 is FQGNSA. This CDR3 region has 16 residues.

The chain is built from TRBV5-1 and TRBJ1-4; D not resolved. The CDR3 consists of 14 residues. Germline lookup yields CDR1 SGHRS and CDR2 YFSETQ. Trimming stripped 4 bases from V and 7 bases from J, with 14 bases between. CDR3 protein: CASSPLSFSEKLFF. As DNA, the CDR3 is TGCGCCAGCAGCCCTTTGTCCTTTAGTGAAAAACTGTTTTTT. The whole variable domain, remainder taken from reference TRBV5-1 and TRBJ1-4, is KAGVTQTPRYLIKTRGQQVTLSCSPISGHRSVSWYQQTPGQGLQFLFEYFSETQRNKGNFPGRFSGRQFSNSRSEMNVSTLELGDSALYLCASSPLSFSEKLFFGSGTQLSVL.

V and J are TRBV10-3 and TRBJ2-3, with D possibly TRBD2 on 6 matching bases. The CDR3 is 11 amino acids. V lost 11 bases, J lost 5 bases, and 11 bases lay in between. Germline V lookup: CDR1 ENHRY, CDR2 SYGVKD. CDR3 nucleotides: TGTGCCGGCGGGGAGGTAGATACGCAGTATTTT. Translated: CAGGEVDTQYF.

This chain joins TRBV7-9 and TRBJ1-1; 10 nucleotides agree with TRBD1. CDR3 length: 15 amino acids. Germline V gene sequence: CDR1 SEHNR, CDR2 FQNEAQ (reference sequence). V was pared by 4 bases and J by 5 bases, with 7 bases of the junction left unmatched. The CDR3 reads CASSSSGQGSTEAFF. CDR3 in DNA: TGTGCCAGCAGCTCCTCGGGACAGGGGTCGACTGAAGCTTTCTTT.

V usage is TRBV5-1 and J usage is TRBJ2-7; TRBD2 might be the D (6 bases). Looked up from germline, CDR1 is SGHRS and CDR2 is YFSETQ. V was pared by 1 base and J by 2 bases, with 13 bases between. The CDR3 sequence is 15 residues long. The CDR3 nucleotides are TGCGCCAGCAGCTTGTCGGGAGATCCCCCCTACGAGCAGTACTTC. This translates into CASSLSGDPPYEQYF.

V gene TRBV6-5 combines with J gene TRBJ2-7; the D gene could be TRBD1 or TRBD2 (6 bases each). The CDR3 is 14 amino acids. Germline V gene data show CDR1 as MNHEY and CDR2 as SVGAGI. V gave up 6 bases and J gave up 4 bases, with 16 bases separating them. The DNA for the CDR3 is TGTGCCAGCAGCAAACCCGGGGGCGCGTACGAGCAGTACTTC. Its protein product is CASSKPGGAYEQYF.

V gene TRBV9 combines with J gene TRBJ2-5, with D maybe TRBD2 (5 bases). The CDR3 totals 13 residues. The V end was cut by 2 bases, the J end by 5 bases, with 10 bases between. The germline gives CDR1 SGDLS, CDR2 YYNGEE. DNA of the CDR3: TGTGCCAGCAGCGTGGACTCGTGGGAGACCCAGTACTTC. Amino acid sequence: CASSVDSWETQYF. Drawing the rest from reference TRBV9 and TRBJ2-5, the complete variable domain is DSGVTQTPKHLITATGQRVTLRCSPRSGDLSVYWYQQSLDQGLQFLIQYYNGEERAKGNILERFSAQQFPDLHSELNLSSLELGDSALYFCASSVDSWETQYFGPGTRLLVL.

This sequence joins TRBV7-8 and TRBJ2-3; D possibly corresponds to TRBD2 (5 bases). CDR1 SGHVS and CDR2 FQNEAQ come from the germline V gene. The V and J ends lost 3 bases and 0 bases respectively, with 13 bases between them. CDR3 length: 16 residues. The CDR3 is CASSFFGVTSTDTQYF. CDR3 in DNA: TGTGCCAGCAGCTTCTTCGGGGTAACTAGCACAGATACGCAGTATTTT.

This clone was seen once. The CDR3 region has the DNA TGTGCCAGCAGCCCCTTGGCTGACCCGCTAGCGGGACACGAGCAGTACTTC. Translating gives CASSPLADPLAGHEQYF. The J gene is TRBJ2-7, the V gene TRBV9; 9 bases are shared with TRBD2. CDR3 length: 17 residues. Germline CDR1 reads SGDLS; CDR2 reads YYNGEE. V lost 4 bases, J lost 5 bases, and 16 bases stayed unmatched.

The chain couples TRBV4-1 to TRBJ2-7; D remains ambiguous. Per the germline V gene, CDR1 is MGHRA and CDR2 is YSYEKL. The CDR3 length is 14 residues. V was shortened by 2 bases and J by 2 bases, with 10 bases between the two germline ends. The CDR3 is CASSQWTGPYEQYF. The CDR3 DNA sequence: TGCGCCAGCAGCCAATGGACCGGGCCCTACGAGCAGTACTTC.

The rearrangement links TRBV7-3 to TRBJ2-3; D not certain. This CDR3 comprises 12 residues. V lost 4 bases, J lost 4 bases, and 6 bases lay in between. The germline CDR1 and CDR2 sequences are SGHTA and FQGTGA. The CDR3 protein is CASSSVADTQYF. CDR3 DNA sequence: TGTGCCAGCAGCTCCGTGGCAGATACGCAGTATTTT.

Of note for this clone: The same CDR3 is also encoded by other DNA sequences in this sample. The rearrangement uses TRBV19 and TRBJ2-7, with 7 positions matching TRBD1. The CDR3 sequence is 14 residues long. V was pared by 2 bases and J by 2 bases, with 3 bases of the junction left unmatched. Germline V gene lookup returns CDR1 LNHDA and CDR2 SQIVND (reference sequence). The CDR3 is CASSIRDRAYEQYF. The CDR3 DNA sequence: TGTGCCAGTAGTATACGGGACAGAGCCTACGAGCAGTACTTC.

This sequence joins TRBV7-8 and TRBJ2-2; 9 nucleotides match TRBD1. Germline V gives CDR1 SGHVS, CDR2 FQNEAQ. J was trimmed by 6 bases and V by 4 bases; bases with no gene match: 9. The CDR3 has 16 amino acids. CDR3 in amino acids: CASSSTQQGAAGELFF. The CDR3 coding sequence is TGTGCCAGCAGCTCGACGCAACAGGGGGCGGCCGGGGAGCTGTTTTTT.

In DNA form, the CDR3 reads TGCGCCAGCAGCTTGGGGACTCTTCATAATGAAAAACTGTTTTTT. Its translation is CASSLGTLHNEKLFF. V and J are TRBV5-1 and TRBJ1-4; D remains unclear. V was clipped by 0 bases and J by 4 bases, with 10 bases between them. Germline CDR1 reads SGHRS; CDR2 reads YFSETQ. This CDR3 is built from 15 residues.

This clone appeared once. Additional DNA sequences in this sample encode the identical CDR3. The chain links TRBV5-4 to TRBJ2-7, with 8 nucleotides matching TRBD2. Germline V CDR1 and CDR2: SGHNT, YYREEE (reference sequence). The CDR3 extends over 14 amino acids. The V segment lost 3 bases and the J segment 0 bases; nucleotides outside the gene matches: 2. The CDR3 spells CASSSTSGSYEQYF. CDR3 in DNA: TGTGCCAGCAGCTCTACTAGCGGCTCCTACGAGCAGTACTTC. Variable domain in full (rest from reference TRBV5-4 and TRBJ2-7): ETGVTQSPTHLIKTRGQQVTLRCSSQSGHNTVSWYQQALGQGPQFIFQYYREEENGRGNFPPRFSGLQFPNYSSELNVNALELDDSALYLCASSSTSGSYEQYFGPGTRLTVT.